The 6 T cell receptor beta chains given below trace back to one sample, sequenced in a study of blood T cell repertoires in COVID-19. The data were produced by immunoSEQ multiplex PCR, yet TCRdb's version contains in-frame clones alone and is incomplete. The sample includes approximately 300,000 clones, 80% to 85% seen only once; the top ten take approximately 14%. The sequenced sample was peripheral blood. All receptors come from a person aged 70 to 80 with COVID-19, enrolled during active disease.

This chain connects TRBV4-1 to TRBJ1-5; TRBD1 is a possible D gene (6 bases). Trimming removed 6 bases from V and 2 bases from J, with 14 bases in between. Germline CDR1 reads MGHRA; CDR2 reads YSYEKL. CDR3 length equals 15 residues. For the CDR3, the DNA is TGCGCCAGCAGTCCCCGGGACACAGGCAATCAGCCCCAGCATTTT. It translates to CASSPRDTGNQPQHF.

The chain recombines TRBV7-3 with TRBJ2-2, with D tentatively TRBD1 (7 bases). The CDR3 loop spans 17 amino acids. Looked up from germline, CDR1 is SGHTA and CDR2 is FQGTGA. Trimming removed 2 bases at V and 5 bases at J, with 18 bases between. The CDR3 bases are TGTGCCAGCAGCTTATCCCTGACGACAGGGAGGACCGGGGAGCTGTTTTTT. It codes for CASSLSLTTGRTGELFF.

This sequence joins TRBV25-1 and TRBJ1-1; weak D call: TRBD1 (6 bases). The germline gives CDR1 MGHDK, CDR2 SYGVNS. This CDR3 contains 12 residues. V lost 6 bases, J lost 6 bases, and 11 bases lay in between. The CDR3 DNA reads as TGTGCCAGCAGCACAGGGATCGCTGAAGCTTTCTTT. Protein sequence: CASSTGIAEAFF.

The J gene is TRBJ2-2, the V gene TRBV18, with TRBD1 matching 8 bases. V lost 1 base to trimming and J lost 5 bases; unmatched junction nucleotides: 6. This CDR3 has 16 residues. Germline V CDR1 and CDR2: KGHSH, LQKENI. The CDR3 DNA reads as TGTGCCAGCTCACCACTCTCCCAGGGGGCGACCGGGGAGCTGTTTTTT. Its protein is CASSPLSQGATGELFF.

The chain joins TRBV15 to TRBJ2-2, with D maybe TRBD2 (5 bases). CDR3 size: 16 residues. Germline lookup yields CDR1 LNHNV and CDR2 YYDKDF (reference sequence). Trimming removed 1 base at V and 0 bases at J, with 9 bases between. CDR3 bases: TGTGCCACCAGCAGAGTTTTGGGAGCGAACACCGGGGAGCTGTTTTTT. Amino acids: CATSRVLGANTGELFF.

The chain employs TRBV27 and TRBJ1-6, with 8 bases fitting TRBD1. V shed 7 bases and J 10 bases; nucleotides not matched to a gene: 15. Germline values: CDR1 MNHEY, CDR2 SMNVEV (reference sequence). The CDR3 is 16 residues long. In DNA, the CDR3 is TGTGCCAGCACCGACGTCTCAGGGGGCAGGGCGTCACCCCTCCACTTT. It translates to CASTDVSGGRASPLHF.